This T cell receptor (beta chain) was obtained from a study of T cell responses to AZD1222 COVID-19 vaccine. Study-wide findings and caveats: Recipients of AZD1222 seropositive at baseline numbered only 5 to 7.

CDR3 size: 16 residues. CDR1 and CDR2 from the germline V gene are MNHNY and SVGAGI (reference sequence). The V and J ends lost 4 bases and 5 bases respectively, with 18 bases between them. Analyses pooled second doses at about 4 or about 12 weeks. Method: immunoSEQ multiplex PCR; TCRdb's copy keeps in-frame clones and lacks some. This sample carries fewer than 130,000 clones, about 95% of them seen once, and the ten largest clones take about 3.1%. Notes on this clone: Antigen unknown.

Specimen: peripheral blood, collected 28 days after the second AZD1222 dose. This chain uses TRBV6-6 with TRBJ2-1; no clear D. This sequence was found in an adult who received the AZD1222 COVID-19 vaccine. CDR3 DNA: TGTGCCAGCAGTTCAACCTGGGCCCGAAAGAACAATGAGCAGTTCTTC. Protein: CASSSTWARKNNEQFF.